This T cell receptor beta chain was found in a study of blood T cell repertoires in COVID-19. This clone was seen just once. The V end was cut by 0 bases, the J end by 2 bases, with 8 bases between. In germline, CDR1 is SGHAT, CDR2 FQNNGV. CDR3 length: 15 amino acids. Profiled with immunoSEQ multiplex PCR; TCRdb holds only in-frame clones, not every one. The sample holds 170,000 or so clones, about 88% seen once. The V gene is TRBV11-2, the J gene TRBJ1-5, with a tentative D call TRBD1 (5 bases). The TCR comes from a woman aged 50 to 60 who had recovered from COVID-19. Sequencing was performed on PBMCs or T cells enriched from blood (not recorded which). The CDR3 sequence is CASSLDARGNQPQHF. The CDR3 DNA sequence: TGTGCCAGCAGCTTAGACGCCAGGGGCAATCAGCCCCAGCATTTT.